The 18 T cell receptor beta chains listed next were all sequenced from one sample in a study of vaccination effects on CD4 cells after COVID-19. No antigens are known for them. Isolation of CD4+ T cells took place after 10 days of culture. BNT162b2 vaccine or mRNA-1273 vaccine was given to participants in two doses. This table comes from immunoSEQ multiplex PCR, and its TCRdb copy is limited to in-frame clones, with some not included. Of 60,000 to 80,000 clones listed, roughly 81% are singletons. The sample was CD4+ T cells from PBMCs cultured without peptide, taken after COVID-19 vaccination. All receptors come from a human donor who received a COVID-19 vaccine.

This clone was found once. The chain recombines TRBV6-4 with TRBJ2-3; TRBD2 matches at 10 bases. Trimming at V came to 0 bases and at J to 7 bases, leaving 7 bases not matched to a gene. The CDR3 covers 16 residues. Germline V gives CDR1 MRHNA, CDR2 SNTAGT. The CDR3, as DNA: TGTGCCAGCAGTGACTCGGAGCGGGGGGGCCTAAATACGCAGTATTTT. Residues: CASSDSERGGLNTQYF.

This chain connects TRBV5-4 to TRBJ2-3, with a weak D call TRBD1 (6 bases). Germline V gives CDR1 SGHNT, CDR2 YYREEE (reference sequence). This CDR3 has 14 amino acids. Trimming took 0 bases from V and 5 from J, leaving 10 bases between them. The CDR3 protein is CASSLGLGGDTQYF. CDR3 sequence (DNA): TGTGCCAGCAGCTTGGGGCTAGGGGGAGATACGCAGTATTTT.

V gene TRBV18 combines with J gene TRBJ1-2; D gene uncertain. There are 11 residues in the CDR3. Germline CDR1 is KGHSH and CDR2 is LQKENI. Trimming pared 6 bases from V and 8 bases from J, leaving 10 bases between. The DNA of the CDR3 is TGTGCCAGCTCCCCTCAGAGGGGCTACACCTTC. This codes for CASSPQRGYTF.

The chain carries TRBV5-1 and TRBJ2-7; D gene uncertain. In germline, CDR1 is SGHRS, CDR2 YFSETQ. The CDR3 totals 13 residues. The V gene lost 4 bases and the J gene lost 0 bases, with 8 bases spanning the gap. In DNA form, the CDR3 reads TGCGCCAGCAGCCCGGACGGCTCCTACGAGCAGTACGTC. This gives the protein CASSPDGSYEQYV.

The chain combines TRBV19 with TRBJ2-3; weak D call: TRBD1 (6 bases). Germline V gene data show CDR1 as LNHDA and CDR2 as SQIVND (reference sequence). The CDR3 is 17 residues long. V was cut by 5 bases and J by 0 bases, with 18 bases left in between. CDR3 region: CASSGGWGTSSTDTQYF. As DNA, the CDR3 is TGTGCCAGTAGTGGGGGCTGGGGCACCTCTAGCACAGATACGCAGTATTTT.

Note on this clone: The conserved closing phenylalanine or tryptophan is absent in this CDR3, likely reflecting a read error. The limits of the CDR3 on the DNA are not certain, so only TCRdb's listed CDR3 is given. The gene calls are TRBV5-1 and TRBJ2-7; the table assigns TRBD1, which was not confirmed against the DNA. The CDR3 has 9 amino acids, counting both end residues. The germline CDR1 and CDR2 sequences are SGHRS and YFSETQ. The CDR3 sequence is CASMDRGPI.

The chain carries TRBV7-9 and TRBJ1-2; 10 bases are a match to TRBD1. Germline assignment: CDR1 SEHNR and CDR2 FQNEAQ (reference sequence). There are 15 residues in the CDR3. Trimming removed 2 bases from V and 7 bases from J; junction bases left unmatched: 7. The CDR3 region is CASSLPRTGGSGYTF. Written as DNA, the CDR3 is TGTGCCAGCAGCTTACCGAGGACAGGGGGAAGTGGCTACACCTTC.

This chain connects TRBV6-1 to TRBJ1-2, with D uncertain. Germline CDR1 is MNHNS and CDR2 is SASEGT. The CDR3 consists of 18 residues. V shed 2 bases and J shed 0 bases, with 19 bases lying between them. This chain's CDR3 is CASSERFGPGGSNYGYTF. DNA of the CDR3: TGTGCCAGCAGTGAACGGTTTGGACCAGGAGGGTCTAACTATGGCTACACCTTC.

In this sample, this clone turned up once. The CDR3, as DNA: TGCGCCAGCAGCCAAGAAAACAGGAGAACGAACACCGGGGAGCTGTTTTTT. Encoded protein: CASSQENRRTNTGELFF. The V call is TRBV4-1, the J call TRBJ2-2, with D maybe TRBD1 (5 bases). The V gene lost 0 bases and the J gene lost 0 bases, with 11 bases spanning the gap. Germline V lookup: CDR1 MGHRA, CDR2 YSYEKL. The CDR3 contains 17 residues.

This clone was recorded a few times. The chain combines TRBV2 with TRBJ2-7; D is perhaps TRBD2 (5 bases). The CDR3 consists of 13 residues. In germline, CDR1 is SNHLY, CDR2 FYNNEI. Between the trimmed V and J ends, which lost 1 base and 7 bases, there was a span of 11 bases. DNA for the CDR3: TGTGCCAGCAGTGAAGGAGGGAGTCGGGAGCAGTACGTC. Protein sequence: CASSEGGSREQYV.

The chain combines TRBV5-8 with TRBJ2-3, with no clear D. CDR3 length: 14 residues. Trimming took 1 base from V and 2 from J, leaving 8 bases between them. Germline V CDR1 and CDR2: SGHTS, YDEGEE. The CDR3 DNA sequence: TGTGCCAGCAGCTTGCCCAACCCCACAGATACGCAGTATTTT. Residues: CASSLPNPTDTQYF.

The rearrangement links TRBV28 to TRBJ1-4, with D possibly being TRBD1 (5 bases). The CDR3 totals 14 residues. Trimming pared 7 bases from V and 1 base from J, leaving 10 bases between. The germline V gene encodes CDR1 MDHEN and CDR2 SYDVKM. The CDR3 reads CASIMGGTNEKLFF. CDR3 DNA: TGTGCCAGCATCATGGGGGGAACTAATGAAAAACTGTTTTTT. The whole variable domain, remainder taken from reference TRBV28 and TRBJ1-4, is DVKVTQSSRYLVKRTGEKVFLECVQDMDHENMFWYRQDPGLGLRLIYFSYDVKMKEKGDIPEGYSVSREKKERFSLILESASTNQTSMYLCASIMGGTNEKLFFGSGTQLSVL.

The V call is TRBV5-5, the J call TRBJ2-7, with 12 bases that match TRBD1. The CDR3 runs 14 residues. Trimming took 4 bases from V and 7 from J; bases not matched to a gene: 6. Germline CDR1 SGHKS, CDR2 YYEKEE (reference sequence). In DNA, the CDR3 is TGTGCCAGCAGCAGGGGGACAGGGGGCGGTGAGCAGTACGTC. The encoded protein is CASSRGTGGGEQYV.

The gene calls are TRBV9 and TRBJ2-2; TRBD1 agrees at 7 bases. After removal of 3 bases from V and 7 bases from J, the junction contained 15 bases not matched to a gene. Germline CDR1 reads SGDLS; CDR2 reads YYNGEE. This CDR3 has 17 amino acids. As DNA, the CDR3 is TGTGCCAGCAGCGGGGGCCCGGGACAGACAAACGGCGGGGAGCTGTTTTTT. Residues: CASSGGPGQTNGGELFF. Combining the CDR3 with reference TRBV9 and TRBJ2-2 gives the whole variable domain DSGVTQTPKHLITATGQRVTLRCSPRSGDLSVYWYQQSLDQGLQFLIQYYNGEERAKGNILERFSAQQFPDLHSELNLSSLELGDSALYFCASSGGPGQTNGGELFFGEGSRLTVL.

This clone showed up just a few times. This chain uses TRBV7-3 with TRBJ2-3; no clear D. CDR3 length: 15 amino acids. V was clipped by 2 bases and J by 4 bases, with 13 bases between them. The germline V gene has CDR1 SGHTA and CDR2 FQGTGA. In nucleotides, the CDR3 is TGTGCCAGCAGCTTATCGGGTTTAAGTTCAGATACGCAGTATTTT. Protein product: CASSLSGLSSDTQYF.

The chain joins TRBV7-3 to TRBJ1-5; possibly TRBD1 for D (6 bases). V gave up 5 bases and J gave up 5 bases, with 13 bases separating them. CDR1 SGHTA and CDR2 FQGTGA come from the germline V gene. The CDR3 runs to 14 residues. The CDR3 here is CASSLGQLYQPQHF. The CDR3 nucleotides are TGTGCCAGCAGCCTAGGACAGTTGTATCAGCCCCAGCATTTT. The full variable domain, its missing parts supplied by reference TRBV7-3 and TRBJ1-5, is GAGVSQTPSNKVTEKGKYVELRCDPISGHTALYWYRQSLGQGPEFLIYFQGTGAADDSGLPNDRFFAVRPEGSVSTLKIQRTERGDSAVYLCASSLGQLYQPQHFGDGTRLSIL.

In this sample, this clone turned up once. The V gene is TRBV2, the J gene TRBJ1-2, with 8 bases lining up with TRBD1. The V gene's germline CDR1 is SNHLY and CDR2 FYNNEI. V was pared by 6 bases and J by 2 bases, with 11 bases of the junction left unmatched. The CDR3 loop spans 16 amino acids. As DNA, the CDR3 is TGTGCCAGCAGCCAACCAAGGACAGGGACCAACTATGGCTACACCTTC. Translation: CASSQPRTGTNYGYTF. The full variable domain, completed using reference TRBV2 and TRBJ1-2, is EPEVTQTPSHQVTQMGQEVILRCVPISNHLYFYWYRQILGQKVEFLVSFYNNEISEKSEIFDDQFSVERPDGSNFTLKIRSTKLEDSAMYFCASSQPRTGTNYGYTFGSGTRLTVV.

The chain joins TRBV18 to TRBJ2-3; possible D gene TRBD1, 5 bases. The germline CDR1 and CDR2 sequences are KGHSH and LQKENI. The CDR3 is 14 residues long. The V end was cut by 1 base, the J end by 6 bases, with 11 bases between. CDR3 in amino acids: CASSPQKGLDTQYF. Written as DNA, the CDR3 is TGTGCCAGCTCACCACAGAAGGGGCTGGATACGCAGTATTTT. The complete variable domain, with remaining parts taken from reference TRBV18 and TRBJ2-3, reads NAGVMQNPRHLVRRRGQEARLRCSPMKGHSHVYWYRQLPEEGLKFMVYLQKENIIDESGMPKERFSAEFPKEGPSILRIQQVVRGDSAAYFCASSPQKGLDTQYFGPGTRLTVL.